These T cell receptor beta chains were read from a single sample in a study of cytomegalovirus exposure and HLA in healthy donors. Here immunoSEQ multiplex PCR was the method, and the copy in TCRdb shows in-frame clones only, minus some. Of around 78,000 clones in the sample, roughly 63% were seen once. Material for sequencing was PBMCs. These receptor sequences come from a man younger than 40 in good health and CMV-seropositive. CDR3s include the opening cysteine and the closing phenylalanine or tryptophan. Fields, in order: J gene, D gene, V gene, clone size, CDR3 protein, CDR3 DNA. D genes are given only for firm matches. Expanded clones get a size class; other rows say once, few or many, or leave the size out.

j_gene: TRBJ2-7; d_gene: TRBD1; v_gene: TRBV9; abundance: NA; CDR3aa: CASSVGMKGAYEQYF; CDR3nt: TGTGCCAGCAGCGTAGGAATGAAGGGGGCTTACGAGCAGTACTTC
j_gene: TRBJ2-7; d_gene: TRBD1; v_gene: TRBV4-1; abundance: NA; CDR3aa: CASSQGFVRGISYEQYF; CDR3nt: TGCGCCAGCAGCCAAGGCTTTGTCAGGGGGATTTCCTACGAGCAGTACTTC
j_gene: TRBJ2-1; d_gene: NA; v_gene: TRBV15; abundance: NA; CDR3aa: CATSRGRGFYNEQFF; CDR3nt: TGTGCCACCAGCAGAGGGCGGGGATTTTACAATGAGCAGTTCTTC
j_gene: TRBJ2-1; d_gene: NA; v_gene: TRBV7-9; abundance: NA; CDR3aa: CASREGNIGNEQFF; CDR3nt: TGTGCCAGCAGGGAGGGGAATATAGGGAATGAGCAGTTCTTC
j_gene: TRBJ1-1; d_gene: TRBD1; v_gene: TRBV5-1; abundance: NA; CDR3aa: CASSLGGQGPEAFF; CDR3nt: TGCGCCAGCAGCTTGGGGGGACAGGGCCCTGAAGCTTTCTTT
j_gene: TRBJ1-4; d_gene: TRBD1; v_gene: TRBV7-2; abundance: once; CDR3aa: CASSLVGTGDEKLFF; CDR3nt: TGTGCCAGCAGCTTAGTCGGGACAGGGGATGAAAAACTGTTTTTT
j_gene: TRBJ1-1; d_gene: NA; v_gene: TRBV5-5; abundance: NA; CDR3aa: CASSLVVRAEAFF; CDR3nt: TGTGCCAGCAGCTTGGTGGTGCGCGCTGAAGCTTTCTTT
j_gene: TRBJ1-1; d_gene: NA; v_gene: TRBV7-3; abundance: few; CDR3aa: CASSARQGITEAFF; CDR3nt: TGTGCCAGCAGCGCCCGACAAGGAATCACTGAAGCTTTCTTT
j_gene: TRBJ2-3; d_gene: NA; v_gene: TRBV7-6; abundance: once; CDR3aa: CASSLAVVRSDTQYF; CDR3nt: TGTGCCAGCAGCTTAGCAGTGGTCAGGTCGGATACGCAGTATTTT
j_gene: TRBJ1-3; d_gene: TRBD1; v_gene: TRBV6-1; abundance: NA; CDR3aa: CASSEAGTGGNTIYF; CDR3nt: TGTGCCAGCAGTGAAGCCGGGACAGGCGGAAACACCATATATTTT
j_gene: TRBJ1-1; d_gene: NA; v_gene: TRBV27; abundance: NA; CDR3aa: CASSLGGQNTEAFF; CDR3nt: TGTGCCAGCAGTCTAGGTGGACAGAACACTGAAGCTTTCTTT
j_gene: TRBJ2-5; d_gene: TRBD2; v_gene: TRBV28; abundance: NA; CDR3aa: CASSDPGRAQETQYF; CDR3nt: TGTGCCAGCAGTGATCCCGGGAGGGCCCAAGAGACCCAGTACTTC
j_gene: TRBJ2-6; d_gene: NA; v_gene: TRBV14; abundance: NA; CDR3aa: CASSQDRGLGANVLTF; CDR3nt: TGTGCCAGCAGCCAAGACAGGGGCCTTGGGGCCAACGTCCTGACTTTC
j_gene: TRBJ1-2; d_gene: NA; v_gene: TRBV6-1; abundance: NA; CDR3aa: CASSPDSQVYGYTF; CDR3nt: TGTGCCAGCAGCCCCGACAGCCAGGTCTATGGCTACACCTTC